The clone carrying this T cell receptor beta chain was picked up many times. This specimen comes from a study of T-cell memory formation after mild COVID-19. TCRdb re-called the 5' RACE reads with MiXCR, one entry per CDR3 protein. The table includes approximately 250,000 distinct CDR3 sequences, roughly a sixth detected once. CDR1 is SEHNR and CDR2 is FQNEAQ in the germline V gene (reference sequence). Trimming cost V 0 bases and J 8 bases, with 4 bases left between them. The CDR3 runs 11 residues. This chain uses TRBV7-9 with TRBJ1-1, with D unresolved. The clonotype was recovered from a man between 18 and 29 years old who had mild COVID-19 (a few samples of this study predate the infection). Cell type and time point are not known. Sequencing used PBMCs or a T cell subset sorted from them (not recorded which). CDR3 nucleotides: TGTGCCAGCAGCTTAGCGCCGGAAGCTTTCTTT. It is translated as CASSLAPEAFF.